These T cell receptor beta chains were read from a single sample in a study of naive and memory T cell subsets. TCRdb used MiXCR to reprocess the UMI-ligation and nested PCR reads, holding one entry per CDR3 protein. The table has tens of thousands of distinct CDR3 sequences, approximately 17% seen once. The sample was effector memory CD4+ T cells from blood. The receptors come from a human donor in good health. Both conserved end residues are part of each CDR3. The order of the fields is clone size, D gene, J gene, V gene, CDR3 protein, CDR3 DNA. A D gene is named only where the DNA matches it firmly. A row's size may be missing; if present it is once, few, many or a size class.

abundance: few
d_gene: NA
j_gene: TRBJ1-5
v_gene: TRBV20-1
CDR3aa: CSARDTARYSNQPQHF
CDR3nt: TGCAGTGCTAGAGATACGGCCAGATATAGCAATCAGCCCCAGCATTTT

abundance: few
d_gene: NA
j_gene: TRBJ2-1
v_gene: TRBV20-1
CDR3aa: CSASVLAYEQFF
CDR3nt: TGCAGTGCTAGTGTTTTAGCGTATGAGCAGTTCTTC

abundance: few
d_gene: NA
j_gene: TRBJ1-4
v_gene: TRBV5-1
CDR3aa: CASSLRGLNEKLFF
CDR3nt: TGCGCCAGCAGCTTACGGGGTCTTAATGAAAAACTGTTTTTT

abundance: many
d_gene: TRBD1
j_gene: TRBJ1-1
v_gene: TRBV18
CDR3aa: CASSSRTGAKRTEAFF
CDR3nt: TGTGCCAGCTCATCAAGGACAGGGGCAAAACGCACTGAAGCTTTCTTT

abundance: NA
d_gene: TRBD1
j_gene: TRBJ1-1
v_gene: TRBV6-5
CDR3aa: CASTRTGGNTEAFF
CDR3nt: TGTGCCAGCACCCGGACAGGGGGGAACACTGAAGCTTTCTTT

abundance: NA
d_gene: NA
j_gene: TRBJ1-2
v_gene: TRBV12-3/TRBV12-4
CDR3aa: CASTLGGGVGYTF
CDR3nt: TGTGCCAGCACCCTAGGGGGGGGCGTGGGCTACACCTTC

abundance: few
d_gene: NA
j_gene: TRBJ1-5
v_gene: TRBV28
CDR3aa: CASSLGTPSNQPQHF
CDR3nt: TGTGCCAGCAGTCTCGGGACTCCGAGCAATCAGCCCCAGCATTTT

abundance: NA
d_gene: TRBD1
j_gene: TRBJ1-2
v_gene: TRBV28
CDR3aa: CASTDSFYGQDARGYTF
CDR3nt: TGTGCCAGCACCGATTCCTTTTATGGACAGGATGCACGGGGCTACACCTTC

abundance: few
d_gene: TRBD1
j_gene: TRBJ1-5
v_gene: TRBV5-6
CDR3aa: CASSWGQNQPQHF
CDR3nt: TGTGCCAGCAGTTGGGGACAGAATCAGCCCCAGCATTTT

abundance: NA
d_gene: TRBD1
j_gene: TRBJ2-2
v_gene: TRBV18
CDR3aa: CASSPLGQGTNTGELFF
CDR3nt: TGTGCCAGCTCACCACTAGGACAGGGCACGAACACCGGGGAGCTGTTTTTT

abundance: many
d_gene: NA
j_gene: TRBJ2-4
v_gene: TRBV19
CDR3aa: CASSLGSKNIQYF
CDR3nt: TGTGCCAGTAGTTTGGGCAGCAAAAACATTCAGTACTTC

abundance: few
d_gene: TRBD2
j_gene: TRBJ2-3
v_gene: TRBV20-1
CDR3aa: CSARSGSGLAGKTDTQYF
CDR3nt: TGCAGTGCTAGATCGGGATCGGGACTAGCGGGGAAAACAGATACGCAGTATTTT

abundance: NA
d_gene: TRBD1
j_gene: TRBJ1-2
v_gene: TRBV7-2
CDR3aa: CASSLNTGGGHGYTF
CDR3nt: TGTGCCAGCAGCTTAAATACAGGGGGGGGTCATGGCTACACCTTC

abundance: NA
d_gene: TRBD2
j_gene: TRBJ2-3
v_gene: TRBV19
CDR3aa: CASSIQLAADTQYF
CDR3nt: TGTGCCAGTAGTATCCAACTAGCGGCAGATACGCAGTATTTT

abundance: few
d_gene: TRBD1
j_gene: TRBJ1-1
v_gene: TRBV5-8
CDR3aa: CASSTDRARTEAFF
CDR3nt: TGTGCCAGCAGCACCGACAGGGCCCGAACTGAAGCTTTCTTT

abundance: NA
d_gene: TRBD1
j_gene: TRBJ1-5
v_gene: TRBV19
CDR3aa: CASSAGTGEGQPQHF
CDR3nt: TGTGCCAGTAGTGCGGGGACAGGGGAGGGTCAGCCCCAGCATTTT

abundance: NA
d_gene: NA
j_gene: TRBJ2-7
v_gene: TRBV6-5
CDR3aa: CASSSGWSEQYF
CDR3nt: TGTGCCAGCAGCAGTGGATGGAGCGAGCAGTACTTC

abundance: NA
d_gene: NA
j_gene: TRBJ1-1
v_gene: TRBV15
CDR3aa: CATSRPHREEAFF
CDR3nt: TGTGCCACCAGCAGACCCCACAGGGAGGAAGCTTTCTTT

abundance: NA
d_gene: NA
j_gene: TRBJ2-1
v_gene: TRBV20-1
CDR3aa: CSASLGPRTDNEQFF
CDR3nt: TGCAGTGCTAGTCTAGGACCACGGACTGACAATGAGCAGTTCTTC

abundance: NA
d_gene: NA
j_gene: TRBJ2-6
v_gene: TRBV28
CDR3aa: CASSVPGANVLTF
CDR3nt: TGTGCCAGCAGCGTTCCTGGGGCCAACGTCCTGACTTTC

abundance: few
d_gene: NA
j_gene: TRBJ2-1
v_gene: TRBV27
CDR3aa: CASSLLGKTYNEQFF
CDR3nt: TGTGCCAGCAGTTTACTGGGGAAAACCTACAATGAGCAGTTCTTC

abundance: many
d_gene: NA
j_gene: TRBJ2-7
v_gene: TRBV3-1
CDR3aa: CASSQGLRYEQYF
CDR3nt: TGTGCCAGCAGCCAAGGTCTGAGATACGAGCAGTACTTC

abundance: medium-sized
d_gene: NA
j_gene: TRBJ1-6
v_gene: TRBV7-2
CDR3aa: CASSQLQGLSYNSPLHF
CDR3nt: TGTGCCAGCAGCCAGCTCCAGGGACTCTCCTATAATTCACCCCTCCACTTT

abundance: few
d_gene: TRBD2
j_gene: TRBJ2-7
v_gene: TRBV20-1
CDR3aa: CSAREATSGSNEQYF
CDR3nt: TGCAGTGCTAGAGAGGCGACTAGCGGGAGTAACGAGCAGTACTTC

abundance: few
d_gene: TRBD1
j_gene: TRBJ1-2
v_gene: TRBV6-1
CDR3aa: CASISTGTYGYTF
CDR3nt: TGTGCCAGCATATCGACAGGGACGTATGGCTACACCTTC

abundance: many
d_gene: NA
j_gene: TRBJ2-7
v_gene: TRBV20-1
CDR3aa: CSARTAAYEQYF
CDR3nt: TGCAGTGCTAGGACAGCAGCCTACGAGCAGTACTTC

abundance: once
d_gene: NA
j_gene: TRBJ2-1
v_gene: TRBV5-1
CDR3aa: CASSLAVGSYNEQFF
CDR3nt: TGCGCCAGCAGCTTGGCCGTTGGCAGCTACAATGAGCAGTTCTTC